This TCR beta chain was documented in a study of a mutant IDH1 vaccine in newly diagnosed glioma. Study overall: Patients were pretreated with radiotherapy, temozolomide, or both, mostly both.

Time point in this sample: baseline, week 1 (first vaccination visit). Treatment given: pre-vaccination baseline after standard-of-care therapy. Generated by immunoSEQ multiplex PCR, the TCRdb table keeps only in-frame clones and is missing some. The top ten hold approximately 2.5% of the sample, which has tens of thousands of clones, more than 80% seen once. V shed 7 bases, J shed 2 bases, and the junction held 6 bases outside the gene matches. The CDR3 has 14 residues. The V gene's germline CDR1 is MNHEY and CDR2 SMNVEV (reference sequence). The sequences come from PBMCs, collected from a glioma patient treated with radiotherapy, temozolomide or both. The genes are TRBV27 and TRBJ2-7; TRBD2 matches at 9 bases. The receptor was derived from a man aged 35-49 years with glioma. The DNA of the CDR3 is TGTGCCAGCAACGACGCTAGCGGGACCTACGAGCAGTACTTC. Translation gives CASNDASGTYEQYF.